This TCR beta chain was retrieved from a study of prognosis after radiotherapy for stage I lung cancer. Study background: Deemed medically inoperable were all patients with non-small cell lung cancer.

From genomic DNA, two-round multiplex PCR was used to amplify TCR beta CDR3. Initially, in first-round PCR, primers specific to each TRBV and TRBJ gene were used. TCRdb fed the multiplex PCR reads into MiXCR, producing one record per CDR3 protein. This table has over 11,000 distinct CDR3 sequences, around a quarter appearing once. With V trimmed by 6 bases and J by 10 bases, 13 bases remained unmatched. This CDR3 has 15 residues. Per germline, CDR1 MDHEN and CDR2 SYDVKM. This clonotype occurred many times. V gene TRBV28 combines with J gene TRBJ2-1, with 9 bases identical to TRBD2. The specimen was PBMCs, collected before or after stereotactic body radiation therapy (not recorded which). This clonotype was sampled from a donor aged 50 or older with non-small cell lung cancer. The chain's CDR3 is CASSPAARGGGEQFF. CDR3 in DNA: TGTGCCAGCAGCCCAGCCGCACGCGGGGGGGGGGAGCAGTTCTTC.